This TCR beta chain was identified during a study of shared T cell receptors in the human thymus. This CDR3 is 16 amino acids long. Germline V lookup: CDR1 SGHRS, CDR2 YFSETQ. V lost 0 bases to trimming and J lost 5 bases, with 12 bases between them. Method: immunoSEQ multiplex PCR; TCRdb's copy keeps in-frame clones and lacks some. Of approximately 730,000 clones in the sample, approximately 83% were seen once. These data were also reused for a study on human thymus T cells. From that report: Infants, healthy and Finnish, who were having corrective surgery for congenital heart defects served as donors. Related work found strong thymic repertoire overlap between unrelated individuals.

The J gene is TRBJ1-6, the V gene TRBV5-1; weak D call: TRBD1 (5 bases). This receptor was taken from a girl under two years old with a congenital heart defect. The sequencing input was thymocytes. The CDR3 DNA follows: TGCGCCAGCAGCTTGGGCGGGGGACCGAATAATTCACCCCTCCACTTT. It translates to CASSLGGGPNNSPLHF.